The rows below give T cell receptor beta chains drawn from one sample of a study of blood T cell repertoires in COVID-19. The table came from immunoSEQ multiplex PCR; TCRdb's copy has only in-frame clones and leaves some out. This table holds about 26,000 clones, 90% found once. Sequencing used peripheral blood. Source of these receptors: a man aged 70 or older with acute or convalescent COVID-19. Each CDR3 is given with its conserved first and last residue. The D gene is left open where the match is weak. Expanded clones are given a class, and other clones once, few, many or no size at all.

j_call v_call clone_size d_call cdr3_aa cdr3_nt
TRBJ2-3 TRBV4-3 NA NA CASSQDGGRPTDTQYF TGCGCCAGCAGCCAAGATGGGGGGAGGCCCACAGATACGCAGTATTTT
TRBJ1-1 TRBV7-9 NA NA CASSSLAGTEAFF TGTGCCAGCAGCTCGTTAGCCGGCACTGAAGCTTTCTTT
TRBJ1-1 TRBV29-1 once NA CSGTSSTEAFF TGCAGCGGAACGAGTAGCACTGAAGCTTTCTTT
TRBJ2-3 TRBV3-1/TRBV3-2 NA NA CASSVRVSTDTQYF TGTGCCAGCAGCGTCCGGGTCAGCACAGATACGCAGTATTTT
TRBJ1-3 TRBV5-1 NA TRBD1 CASSPGQGVGTIYF TGCGCCAGCAGCCCCGGACAGGGGGTTGGCACCATATATTTT
TRBJ2-5 TRBV5-6 NA NA CASSITYRSETQYF TGTGCCAGCAGCATTACGTACAGGTCCGAGACCCAGTACTTC
TRBJ2-7 TRBV2 NA TRBD1 CASSGNSDRVPHNYEQYF TGTGCCAGCAGTGGGAACTCGGACAGGGTCCCACATAACTACGAGCAGTACTTC
TRBJ2-7 TRBV18 once NA CASSPETYEQYF TGTGCCAGCTCACCAGAGACCTACGAGCAGTACTTC
TRBJ2-5 TRBV7-2 NA NA CASSSDKEETQYF TGTGCCAGCAGTTCGGACAAGGAAGAGACCCAGTACTTC
TRBJ1-4 TRBV28 NA NA CASTPPRGPLFF TGTGCCAGCACCCCGCCGCGAGGGCCACTGTTTTTT
TRBJ1-1 TRBV27 once NA CASSSLGQKLMNTEAFF TGTGCCAGCAGTTCGCTCGGACAGAAACTTATGAACACTGAAGCTTTCTTT
TRBJ1-1 TRBV12-3/TRBV12-4 NA NA CASATGMNTEAFF TGTGCCAGTGCGACAGGCATGAACACTGAAGCTTTCTTT
TRBJ1-3 TRBV5-8 NA NA CASSFTGHSGNTIYF TGTGCCAGCAGCTTTACAGGGCACTCTGGAAACACCATATATTTT
TRBJ1-6 TRBV18 NA NA CASSPQTGVQSPLHF TGTGCCAGCTCACCCCAGACGGGGGTCCAATCACCCCTCCACTTT
TRBJ2-1 TRBV6-6 NA TRBD2 CASRLQLAGIYNEQFF TGTGCCAGCAGACTTCAACTAGCGGGGATCTACAATGAGCAGTTCTTC
TRBJ1-2 TRBV4-2 NA NA CASSQSNLNDGYTF TGTGCCAGCAGCCAGAGCAATTTGAACGATGGCTACACCTTC
TRBJ1-2 TRBV11-1 NA NA CASSLGWELYGYTF TGTGCCAGCAGCTTAGGATGGGAGCTCTATGGCTACACCTTC
TRBJ1-1 TRBV11-2 NA TRBD1 CASSPGQGRAKGTEAFF TGTGCCAGCAGCCCCGGACAGGGCAGGGCTAAAGGGACTGAAGCTTTCTTT
TRBJ1-6 TRBV10-3 NA NA CAISENGQGYSPLHF TGTGCCATCAGTGAAAACGGACAAGGGTATTCACCCCTCCACTTT
TRBJ2-1 TRBV29-1 NA NA CSAPFLGPHNEQFF TGCAGCGCCCCGTTTCTGGGGCCCCACAATGAGCAGTTCTTC
TRBJ2-7 TRBV11-3 few TRBD2 CASSLGTSGRAEQYF TGTGCCAGCAGCTTAGGGACTAGCGGGAGGGCCGAACAGTACTTC
TRBJ2-1 TRBV20-1 NA TRBD2 CSASSGSSEQFF TGCAGTGCGAGTAGCGGGAGTAGTGAGCAGTTCTTC
TRBJ2-2 TRBV28 NA NA CASSTTGNLNTGELFF TGTGCCAGCAGCACCACAGGGAACTTAAACACCGGGGAGCTGTTTTTT
TRBJ1-5 TRBV2 NA TRBD1 CASSGQVINQPQHF TGTGCCAGCAGCGGACAGGTTATCAATCAGCCCCAGCATTTT
TRBJ2-7 TRBV7-6 NA TRBD2 CASSPRGSGFYEQYF TGTGCCAGCAGCCCCCGGGGTAGCGGGTTCTACGAGCAGTACTTC
TRBJ1-2 TRBV5-1 NA NA CASSLNRGARNYGYTF TGCGCCAGCAGCTTGAATCGGGGGGCGCGAAACTATGGCTACACCTTC
TRBJ2-5 TRBV15 NA NA CATSRDQLQETQYF TGTGCCACCAGCAGAGATCAGTTACAAGAGACCCAGTACTTC
TRBJ1-3 TRBV4-3 few NA CASSQYSRVFSGNTIYF TGCGCCAGCAGCCAATATTCCCGGGTATTCTCTGGAAACACCATATATTTT
TRBJ2-3 TRBV9 NA NA CASSVGSGPTDTQYF TGTGCCAGCAGCGTAGGTAGCGGACCCACAGATACGCAGTATTTT
TRBJ2-1 TRBV5-1 NA TRBD2 CASSPGLAGSNEQFF TGCGCCAGCAGTCCCGGACTAGCGGGAAGCAATGAGCAGTTCTTC
TRBJ1-5 TRBV10-3 NA TRBD1 CAISEDRDQPQHF TGTGCCATCAGTGAAGACAGGGATCAGCCCCAGCATTTT
TRBJ1-2 TRBV27 NA TRBD1 CASRLGIAQGEKSVNYGYTF TGTGCCAGCAGATTAGGGATTGCGCAGGGGGAGAAGTCGGTTAACTATGGCTACACCTTC
TRBJ2-3 TRBV9 NA TRBD2 CASTFIAGGADTQYF TGTGCCAGCACCTTTATAGCGGGAGGGGCAGATACGCAGTATTTT
TRBJ2-7 TRBV6-2/TRBV6-3 NA NA CASSSTAAYEQYF TGTGCCAGCAGTTCTACAGCGGCCTACGAGCAGTACTTC
TRBJ2-2 TRBV5-3 NA TRBD1 CARSSRPGTVITGELFF TGTGCCAGAAGCTCACGTCCCGGGACAGTGATCACCGGGGAGCTGTTTTTT
TRBJ2-7 TRBV24-1 NA NA CATSGGTASYEQYF TGTGCCACCAGTGGCGGGACAGCCTCCTACGAGCAGTACTTC
TRBJ2-1 TRBV28 NA NA CASSSQDRYNEQFF TGTGCCAGCAGCTCCCAGGACAGATACAATGAGCAGTTCTTC
TRBJ1-2 TRBV5-6 NA NA CASQKIEGKIYGYTF TGTGCCAGCCAAAAGATAGAGGGCAAGATCTATGGCTACACCTTC
TRBJ2-5 TRBV7-8 NA TRBD2 CASSFSGGGSETQYF TGTGCCAGCAGCTTTAGCGGGGGAGGGTCTGAGACCCAGTACTTC
TRBJ2-1 TRBV12-3/TRBV12-4 NA TRBD2 CASRTSGTHEQFF TGTGCCTCCCGGACTAGCGGGACCCATGAGCAGTTCTTC
TRBJ2-2 TRBV19 NA TRBD2 CASSFKREDPTGELFF TGTGCCAGTAGTTTTAAGCGGGAGGACCCCACCGGGGAGCTGTTTTTT
TRBJ2-7 TRBV5-1 NA NA CASSPGGYEQYF TGCGCCAGCAGCCCCGGGGGCTACGAGCAGTACTTC